One and the same sample provided the 20 T cell receptor beta chains below, sequenced in a study of OX40 agonist ivuxolimab in advanced cancers. Only in-frame clones appear in the TCRdb table, and some are missing; sequencing was by immunoSEQ multiplex PCR. The table lists 99,000 or so clones, 90% to 97% of them singletons. The starting material was CD4+ or CD8+ T cells sorted from blood, obtained in a trial of the OX40 agonist ivuxolimab. Receptors were obtained from an adult with an advanced solid tumor such as melanoma, head and neck, liver or kidney cancer.

The chain couples TRBV12-1 to TRBJ2-1; the table's D gene call, TRBD2, was not cross checked with the DNA. TRBV12-1 is noted as a pseudogene. This CDR3 is 20 amino acids long. Here the CDR3 reads CASSFALSPPSGSPYNEQFF. In DNA form, the CDR3 reads TGTGCCAGCAGCTTTGCCCTCTCCCCGCCTAGCGGGAGCCCCTACAATGAGCAGTTCTTC.

The chain is built from TRBV27 and TRBJ2-7; D is possibly TRBD1 (6 bases). This CDR3 has 16 amino acids. V shed 3 bases and J shed 4 bases, with 19 bases lying between them. Germline lookup yields CDR1 MNHEY and CDR2 SMNVEV (reference sequence). CDR3 in amino acids: CASSFSWGRESYEQYF. CDR3 coding DNA: TGTGCCAGCAGTTTTTCTTGGGGGCGCGAATCATACGAGCAGTACTTC.

The chain joins TRBV12-2 to TRBJ2-7; the table names TRBD2, a call not compared with the DNA. TRBV12-2 is a known pseudogene. This CDR3 comprises 19 residues. CDR3 amino acids: CASRLYGTRVRMSIYEQYF. Here the CDR3 DNA reads TGTGCAAGTCGCTTATACGGGACTCGTGTAAGAATGTCGATTTACGAGCAGTACTTC.

The chain links TRBV19 to TRBJ1-5; 8 bases match TRBD1. J gave up 4 bases and V 3 bases, and 5 bases lay outside the gene matches. Germline V CDR1 and CDR2: LNHDA, SQIVND (reference sequence). The CDR3 has 15 amino acids. CDR3: CASSIPRQGNQPQHF. DNA for the CDR3: TGTGCCAGTAGTATCCCCAGACAGGGGAATCAGCCCCAGCATTTT.

The J gene is TRBJ2-7, the V gene TRBV23-1; 10 bases map to TRBD1. Being an ORF, TRBV23-1 has a function that is uncertain. V lost 7 bases to trimming and J lost 5 bases; unmatched junction nucleotides: 20. The CDR3 consists of 18 residues. CDR3 nucleotides: TGCGCCAGCAAAAAAAGGGGGACAGGGGTCTACGAACGGGACGAGCAGTACTTC. Translating it yields CASKKRGTGVYERDEQYF.

There are a few counts of this clone. The chain joins TRBV27 to TRBJ2-2, with D perhaps being TRBD1 or TRBD2 (5 bases each). Germline V gives CDR1 MNHEY, CDR2 SMNVEV (reference sequence). This CDR3 comprises 15 residues. V dropped 5 bases and J dropped 5 bases, with 15 bases sitting between them. CDR3 DNA sequence: TGTGCCAGCAGTCCCGGGCAGGGAGAGACCGGGGAGCTGTTTTTT. This sequence encodes CASSPGQGETGELFF.

Details on this clone: The same CDR3 is also encoded by other DNA sequences in this sample. The V and J genes are TRBV27 and TRBJ2-2; D is unresolved. Germline CDR1 reads MNHEY; CDR2 reads SMNVEV (reference sequence). The CDR3 loop spans 14 amino acids. V lost 3 bases to trimming and J lost 1 base, with 6 bases between them. Here the CDR3 reads CASSFGGNTGELFF. The CDR3 DNA is TGTGCCAGCAGTTTTGGCGGGAACACCGGGGAGCTGTTTTTT.

The chain has TRBV11-2 and TRBJ2-5; 7 bases are shared with TRBD2. This CDR3 is 15 amino acids long. CDR1 is SGHAT, CDR2 FQNNGV, per germline. Trimming removed 4 bases from V and 4 bases from J; junction bases left unmatched: 9. The CDR3 DNA sequence: TGTGCCAGCAGCTGGGAGGGAAGACCCTTAGAGACCCAGTACTTC. Translation gives CASSWEGRPLETQYF.

The chain links TRBV7-2 to TRBJ2-7, with D maybe TRBD2 (5 bases). Germline CDR1 and CDR2: SGHTA and FQGNSA. Trimming cost V 2 bases and J 4 bases, with 6 bases left between them. This CDR3 is built from 12 residues. The CDR3: CASSLPGYEQYF. The CDR3 region has the DNA TGTGCCAGCAGCTTACCGGGATACGAGCAGTACTTC.

The sample holds one count of this clone. This rearrangement joins TRBV4-1 to TRBJ1-5; no firm D call. The V and J ends lost 3 bases and 4 bases respectively, with 4 bases between them. The germline gives CDR1 MGHRA, CDR2 YSYEKL. There are 12 residues in the CDR3. The CDR3 region is CASSQENQPQHF. Here the CDR3 DNA reads TGCGCCAGCAGCCAGGAAAATCAGCCCCAGCATTTT.

This sequence joins TRBV27 and TRBJ2-1; no clear D. This CDR3 region has 15 residues. In germline, CDR1 is MNHEY, CDR2 SMNVEV (reference sequence). V gave up 0 bases and J gave up 5 bases, with 11 bases separating them. The CDR3 is CASSLSKYSDNEQFF. CDR3 nucleotide sequence: TGTGCCAGCAGTTTATCGAAGTACAGCGACAATGAGCAGTTCTTC.

This clone was seen only once. The rearrangement links TRBV27 to TRBJ2-7; TRBD2 agrees at 8 bases. J was trimmed by 2 bases and V by 5 bases; bases with no gene match: 2. The CDR3 runs to 13 residues. The germline V gene encodes CDR1 MNHEY and CDR2 SMNVEV (reference sequence). The CDR3 DNA follows: TGTGCCAGCAGTAGCGGGAGTACCTACGAGCAGTACTTC. As protein: CASSSGSTYEQYF.

This clone was picked up one time. The gene calls are TRBV5-6 and TRBJ2-7; D perhaps matches TRBD2 (5 bases). The CDR3 has 15 residues. Trimming took off 0 bases at V and 2 bases at J, with 12 bases between the two ends. Germline lookup yields CDR1 SGHDT and CDR2 YYEEEE. This chain's CDR3 is CASSLEGSSTYEQYF. In nucleotides, the CDR3 is TGTGCCAGCAGCTTGGAAGGGTCTAGCACCTACGAGCAGTACTTC. The full variable domain, in which reference TRBV5-6 and TRBJ2-7 provide the parts outside the CDR3, is DAGVTQSPTHLIKTRGQQVTLRCSPKSGHDTVSWYQQALGQGPQFIFQYYEEEERQRGNFPDRFSGHQFPNYSSELNVNALLLGDSALYLCASSLEGSSTYEQYFGPGTRLTVT.

The V gene is TRBV11-3, the J gene TRBJ2-6; D is ambiguous. CDR3 size: 17 residues. Germline V gene lookup returns CDR1 SGHNT and CDR2 YENEEA. Deletions cut 2 bases from V and 4 bases from J, with 15 bases between. CDR3 nucleotides: TGTGCCAGCAGCTTAACTGGTGGAGCGAGCGGGGCCAACGTCCTGACTTTC. Translation gives CASSLTGGASGANVLTF. The whole variable domain, filled in from reference TRBV11-3 and TRBJ2-6, reads EAGVVQSPRYKIIEKKQPVAFWCNPISGHNTLYWYLQNLGQGPELLIRYENEEAVDDSQLPKDRFSAERLKGVDSTLKIQPAELGDSAVYLCASSLTGGASGANVLTFGAGSRLTVL.

The chain uses TRBV5-6 and TRBJ1-6; 7 bases agree with TRBD1. The J segment lost 8 bases and the V segment lost 9 bases, leaving 8 bases of the junction unmatched. CDR1 is SGHDT, CDR2 YYEEEE, per germline. CDR3 length equals 13 residues. The CDR3, as DNA: TGTGCCAAGGACAGGATTGATGATTCACCCCTCCACTTT. It specifies CAKDRIDDSPLHF.

V and J are TRBV6-5 and TRBJ1-5, with no clear D. Per germline, CDR1 MNHEY and CDR2 SVGAGI. The V end lost 5 bases, the J end lost 3 bases, and 11 bases lay between the germline ends. This CDR3 has 14 residues. The CDR3 sequence: CASSPGSHNQPQHF. The CDR3 DNA sequence: TGTGCCAGCAGTCCGGGGAGTCACAATCAGCCCCAGCATTTT.

The genes are TRBV4-3 and TRBJ1-1; the D is unclear. The CDR3 runs to 15 residues. The germline gives CDR1 LGHNA, CDR2 YSLEER. Trimming removed 1 base from V and 1 base from J, with 10 bases in between. The DNA for the CDR3 is TGCGCCAGCAGCCAAGGAACCACCAAGAACACTGAAGCTTTCTTT. This sequence encodes CASSQGTTKNTEAFF.

This chain links TRBV6-5 with TRBJ1-1, with TRBD1 identical over 8 bases. Germline lookup yields CDR1 MNHEY and CDR2 SVGAGI. The CDR3 runs 13 residues. V was pared by 6 bases and J by 3 bases, with 3 bases of the junction left unmatched. The CDR3 DNA follows: TGTGCCAGCAGCCCAGGGGGCTACACTGAAGCTTTCTTT. Translation gives CASSPGGYTEAFF.

This CDR3 is CASIAGVYGNEQFF. The DNA for the CDR3 is TGTGCCAGCATAGCGGGAGTGTATGGCAATGAGCAGTTCTTC. The rearrangement links TRBV27 to TRBJ2-1; 9 bases are shared with TRBD2. The CDR3 spans 14 residues. CDR1 and CDR2 from the germline V gene are MNHEY and SMNVEV (reference sequence). V was pared by 7 bases and J by 6 bases, with 7 bases of the junction left unmatched.

This chain connects TRBV9 to TRBJ2-1; TRBD2 matches at 7 bases. The CDR3 is made up of 15 amino acids. Per germline, CDR1 SGDLS and CDR2 YYNGEE. V was pared by 1 base and J by 2 bases, with 3 bases of the junction left unmatched. CDR3 loop: CASSVTSVTYNEQFF. CDR3 coding DNA: TGTGCCAGCAGCGTAACTAGCGTAACCTACAATGAGCAGTTCTTC.